This T cell receptor beta chain stems from a study of T cells after yellow fever vaccination. Study summary: In the case of low-cell-number fractions, SMART-Seq v4 Ultra Low Input was used for preparation.

5'RACE template switching produced TCR cDNA carrying a universal primer site and UMIs. TCRdb reprocessed the 5' RACE reads with MiXCR, giving one entry per CDR3 protein. The data show some 550,000 distinct CDR3 sequences, approximately 21% seen once. The CDR3 spans 12 residues. Losses at the gene ends were 6 bases for V and 4 bases for J; bases not matched to a gene: 3. CDR1 and CDR2 (germline): SQVTM, ANQGSEA. This clonotype was observed at least ten times. Its matching antigen is unknown. Overall study findings and caveats: Post-booster repertoires contained most primary-vaccination clones again (almost 97% CD4, 85% to 90% CD8). The bulk population could contribute abundant contaminating clonotypes to FACS-sorted repertoires.

The sample here was PBMCs, taken 15 days after the yellow fever booster vaccination. The clonotype originates from a man aged 25 to 40 who received the YFV17D yellow fever vaccine. The genes are TRBV29-1 and TRBJ1-2; 9 nucleotides align to TRBD1. CDR3 sequence (DNA): TGCAGCGTCCGGGACAGGGTCTATGGCTACACCTTC. This codes for CSVRDRVYGYTF.